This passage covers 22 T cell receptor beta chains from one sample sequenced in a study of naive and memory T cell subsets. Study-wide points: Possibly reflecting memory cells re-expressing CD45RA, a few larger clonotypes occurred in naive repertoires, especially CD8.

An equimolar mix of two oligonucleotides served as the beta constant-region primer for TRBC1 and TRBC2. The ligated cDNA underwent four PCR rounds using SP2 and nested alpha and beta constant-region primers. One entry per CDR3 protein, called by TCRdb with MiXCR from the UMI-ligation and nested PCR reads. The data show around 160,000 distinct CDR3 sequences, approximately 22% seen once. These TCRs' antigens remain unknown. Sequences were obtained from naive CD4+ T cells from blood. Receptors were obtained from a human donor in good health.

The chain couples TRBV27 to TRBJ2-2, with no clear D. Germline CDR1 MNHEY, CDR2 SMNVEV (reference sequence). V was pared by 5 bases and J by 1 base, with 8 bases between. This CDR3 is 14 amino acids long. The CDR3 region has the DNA TGTGCCAGCAGTCGGTTCGTGAACACCGGGGAGCTGTTTTTT. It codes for CASSRFVNTGELFF.

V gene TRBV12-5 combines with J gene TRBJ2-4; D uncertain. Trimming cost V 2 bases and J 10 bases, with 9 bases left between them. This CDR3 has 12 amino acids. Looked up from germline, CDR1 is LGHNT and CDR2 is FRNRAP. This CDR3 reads CASGLSSDIQYF. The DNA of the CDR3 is TGTGCTAGTGGTTTGTCATCCGATATTCAGTACTTC.

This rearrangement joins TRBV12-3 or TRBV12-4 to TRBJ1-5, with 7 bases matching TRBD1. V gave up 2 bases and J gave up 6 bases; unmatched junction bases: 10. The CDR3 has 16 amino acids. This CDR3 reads CASSLSQGQRGQPQHF. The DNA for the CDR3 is TGTGCCAGCAGTTTATCCCAGGGACAGCGGGGTCAGCCCCAGCATTTT.

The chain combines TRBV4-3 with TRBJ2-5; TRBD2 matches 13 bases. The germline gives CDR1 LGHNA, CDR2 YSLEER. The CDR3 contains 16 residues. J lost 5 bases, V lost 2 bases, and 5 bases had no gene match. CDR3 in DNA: TGCGCCAGCAGCCAATCCGGGACTAGCGGGATCGAGACCCAGTACTTC. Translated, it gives CASSQSGTSGIETQYF.

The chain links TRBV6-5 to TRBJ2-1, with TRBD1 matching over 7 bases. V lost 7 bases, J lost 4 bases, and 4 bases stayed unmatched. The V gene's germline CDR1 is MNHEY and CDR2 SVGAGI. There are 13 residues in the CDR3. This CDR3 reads CASKGRGYNEQFF. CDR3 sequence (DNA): TGTGCCAGCAAGGGCAGGGGGTACAATGAGCAGTTCTTC.

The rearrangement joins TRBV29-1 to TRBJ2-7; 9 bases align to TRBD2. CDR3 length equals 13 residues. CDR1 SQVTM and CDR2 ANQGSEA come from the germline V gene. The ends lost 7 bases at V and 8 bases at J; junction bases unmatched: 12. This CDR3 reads CSARLAVLSKQYF. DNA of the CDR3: TGCAGCGCTAGACTAGCGGTCCTTAGCAAGCAGTACTTC.

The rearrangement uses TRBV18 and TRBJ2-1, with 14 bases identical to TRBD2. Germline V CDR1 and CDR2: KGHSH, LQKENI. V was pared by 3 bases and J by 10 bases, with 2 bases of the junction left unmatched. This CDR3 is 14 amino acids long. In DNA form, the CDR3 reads TGTGCCAGCTCACCGGGACTAGCGGGAGAGGAGCAGTTCTTC. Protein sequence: CASSPGLAGEEQFF.

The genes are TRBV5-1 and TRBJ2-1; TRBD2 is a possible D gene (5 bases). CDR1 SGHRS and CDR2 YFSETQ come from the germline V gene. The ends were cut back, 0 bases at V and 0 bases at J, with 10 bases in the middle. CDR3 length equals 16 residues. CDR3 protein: CASSLGQAGSYNEQFF. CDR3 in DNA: TGCGCCAGCAGCTTGGGGCAGGCGGGCTCCTACAATGAGCAGTTCTTC.

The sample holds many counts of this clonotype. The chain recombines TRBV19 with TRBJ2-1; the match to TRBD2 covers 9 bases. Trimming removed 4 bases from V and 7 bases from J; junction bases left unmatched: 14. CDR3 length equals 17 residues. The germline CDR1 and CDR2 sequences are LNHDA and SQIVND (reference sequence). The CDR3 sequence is CASSKPRIAGVRNEQFF. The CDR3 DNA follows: TGTGCCAGTAGTAAGCCCCGGATAGCGGGAGTTCGTAATGAGCAGTTCTTC.

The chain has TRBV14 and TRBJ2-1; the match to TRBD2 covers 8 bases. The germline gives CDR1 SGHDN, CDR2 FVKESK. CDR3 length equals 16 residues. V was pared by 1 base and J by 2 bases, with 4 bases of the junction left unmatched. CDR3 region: CASSQGLGRAYNEQFF. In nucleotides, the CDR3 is TGTGCCAGCAGCCAAGGTCTCGGGAGGGCCTACAATGAGCAGTTCTTC.

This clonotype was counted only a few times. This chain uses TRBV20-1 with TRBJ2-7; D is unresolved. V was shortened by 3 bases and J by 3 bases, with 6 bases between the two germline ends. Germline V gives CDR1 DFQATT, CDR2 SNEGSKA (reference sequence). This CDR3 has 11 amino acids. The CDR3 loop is CSASSGYEQYF. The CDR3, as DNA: TGCAGTGCTAGCTCCGGCTACGAGCAGTACTTC.

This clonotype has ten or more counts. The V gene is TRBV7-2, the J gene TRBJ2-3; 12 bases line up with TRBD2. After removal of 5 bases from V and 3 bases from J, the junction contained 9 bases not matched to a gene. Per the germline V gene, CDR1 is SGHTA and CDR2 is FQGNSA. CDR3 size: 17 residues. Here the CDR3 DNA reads TGTGCCAGCAGCCTGAAACCACTAGCGGGAGGAACAGATACGCAGTATTTT. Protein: CASSLKPLAGGTDTQYF.

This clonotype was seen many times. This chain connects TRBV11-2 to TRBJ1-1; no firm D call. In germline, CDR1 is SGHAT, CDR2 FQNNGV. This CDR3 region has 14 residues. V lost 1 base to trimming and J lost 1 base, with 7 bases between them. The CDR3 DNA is TGTGCCAGCAGCTTAGGGCCCCGGAACACTGAAGCTTTCTTT. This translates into CASSLGPRNTEAFF.

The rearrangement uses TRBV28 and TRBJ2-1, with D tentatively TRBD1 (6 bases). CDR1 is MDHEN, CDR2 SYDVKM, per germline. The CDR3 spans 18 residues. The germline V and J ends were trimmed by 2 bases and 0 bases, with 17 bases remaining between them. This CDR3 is CASSLPRAGVISYNEQFF. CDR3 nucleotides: TGTGCCAGCAGTTTACCGAGGGCAGGGGTCATCTCCTACAATGAGCAGTTCTTC.

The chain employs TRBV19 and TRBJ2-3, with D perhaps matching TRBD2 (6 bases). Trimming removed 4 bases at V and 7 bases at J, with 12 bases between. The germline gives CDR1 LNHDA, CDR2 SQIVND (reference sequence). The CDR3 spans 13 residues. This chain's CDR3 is CASSRGVSYTQYF. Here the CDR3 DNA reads TGTGCCAGTAGTAGGGGGGTTAGTTATACGCAGTATTTT. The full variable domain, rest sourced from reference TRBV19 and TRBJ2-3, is DGGITQSPKYLFRKEGQNVTLSCEQNLNHDAMYWYRQDPGQGLRLIYYSQIVNDFQKGDIAEGYSVSREKKESFPLTVTSAQKNPTAFYLCASSRGVSYTQYFGPGTRLTVL.

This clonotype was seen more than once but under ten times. This CDR3 is CSVLTTSGISYNEQFF. CDR3 bases: TGCAGCGTCCTTACGACTAGCGGAATTTCCTACAATGAGCAGTTCTTC. The chain couples TRBV29-1 to TRBJ2-1, with 9 bases fitting TRBD2. The CDR3 contains 16 residues. V was pared by 6 bases and J by 1 base, with 10 bases of the junction left unmatched. Germline V gene sequence: CDR1 SQVTM, CDR2 ANQGSEA.

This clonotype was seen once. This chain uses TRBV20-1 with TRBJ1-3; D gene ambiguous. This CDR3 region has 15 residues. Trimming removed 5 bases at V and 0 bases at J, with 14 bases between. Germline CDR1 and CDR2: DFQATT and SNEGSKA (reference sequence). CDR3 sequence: CSASPTPHSGNTIYF. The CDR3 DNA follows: TGCAGTGCTTCCCCGACACCGCACTCTGGAAACACCATATATTTT.

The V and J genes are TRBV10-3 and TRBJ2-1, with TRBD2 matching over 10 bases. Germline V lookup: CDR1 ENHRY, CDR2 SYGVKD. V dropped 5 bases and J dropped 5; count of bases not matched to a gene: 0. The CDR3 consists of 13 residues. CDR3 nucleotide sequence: TGTGCCATCAGTAGCGGGAGGGACAATGAGCAGTTCTTC. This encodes CAISSGRDNEQFF.

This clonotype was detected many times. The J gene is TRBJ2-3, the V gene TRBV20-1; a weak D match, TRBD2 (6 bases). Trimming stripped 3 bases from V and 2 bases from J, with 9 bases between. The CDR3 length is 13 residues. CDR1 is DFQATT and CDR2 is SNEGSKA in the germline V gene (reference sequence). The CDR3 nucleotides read TGCAGTGCTAGTAGCGGCGCCACAGATACGCAGTATTTT. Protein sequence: CSASSGATDTQYF.

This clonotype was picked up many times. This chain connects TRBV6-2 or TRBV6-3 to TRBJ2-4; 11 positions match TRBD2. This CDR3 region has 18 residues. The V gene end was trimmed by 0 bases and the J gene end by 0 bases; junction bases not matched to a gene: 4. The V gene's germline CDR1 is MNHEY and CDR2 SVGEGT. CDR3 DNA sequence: TGTGCCAGCAGTTACTCGACTAGCGGGAAACTAGCCAAAAACATTCAGTACTTC. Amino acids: CASSYSTSGKLAKNIQYF.

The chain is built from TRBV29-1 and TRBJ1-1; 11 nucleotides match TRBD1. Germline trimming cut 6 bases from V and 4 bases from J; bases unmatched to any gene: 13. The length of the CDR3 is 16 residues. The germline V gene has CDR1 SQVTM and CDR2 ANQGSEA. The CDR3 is CSVLDRGRQGGTEAFF. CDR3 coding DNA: TGCAGCGTATTGGACAGGGGGCGTCAGGGAGGCACTGAAGCTTTCTTT. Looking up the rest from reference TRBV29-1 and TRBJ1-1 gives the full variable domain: SAVISQKPSRDICQRGTSLTIQCQVDSQVTMMFWYRQQPGQSLTLIATANQGSEATYESGFVIDKFPISRPNLTFSTLTVSNMSPEDSSIYLCSVLDRGRQGGTEAFFGQGTRLTVV.

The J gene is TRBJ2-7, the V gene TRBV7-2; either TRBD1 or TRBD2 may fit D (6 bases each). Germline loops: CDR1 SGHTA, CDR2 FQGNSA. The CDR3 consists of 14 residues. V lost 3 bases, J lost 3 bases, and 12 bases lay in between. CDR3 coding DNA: TGTGCCAGCAGCTTGGGGGGCGCGGGCTACGAGCAGTACTTC. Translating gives CASSLGGAGYEQYF.